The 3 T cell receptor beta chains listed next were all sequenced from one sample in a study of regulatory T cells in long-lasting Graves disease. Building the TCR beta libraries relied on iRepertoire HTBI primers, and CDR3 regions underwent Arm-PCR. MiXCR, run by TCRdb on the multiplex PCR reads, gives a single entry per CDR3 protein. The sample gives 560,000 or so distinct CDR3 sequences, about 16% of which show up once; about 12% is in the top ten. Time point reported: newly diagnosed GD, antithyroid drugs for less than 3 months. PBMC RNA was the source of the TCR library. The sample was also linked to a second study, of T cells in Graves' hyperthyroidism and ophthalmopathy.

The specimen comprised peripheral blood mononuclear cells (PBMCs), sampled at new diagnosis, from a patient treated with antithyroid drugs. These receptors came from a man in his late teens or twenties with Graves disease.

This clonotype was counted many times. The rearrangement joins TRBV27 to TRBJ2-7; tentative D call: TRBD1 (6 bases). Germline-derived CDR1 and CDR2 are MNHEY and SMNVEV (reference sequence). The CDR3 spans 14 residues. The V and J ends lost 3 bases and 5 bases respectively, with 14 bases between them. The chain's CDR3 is CASSFDRIRNEQYF. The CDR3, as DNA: TGTGCCAGCAGTTTTGACAGGATAAGAAACGAGCAGTACTTC.

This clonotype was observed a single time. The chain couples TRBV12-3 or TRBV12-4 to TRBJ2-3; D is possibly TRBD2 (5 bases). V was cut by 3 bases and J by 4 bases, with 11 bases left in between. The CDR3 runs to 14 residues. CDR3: CASSFGGEPDTQYF. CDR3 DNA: TGTGCCAGCAGTTTCGGAGGTGAGCCAGATACGCAGTATTTT.

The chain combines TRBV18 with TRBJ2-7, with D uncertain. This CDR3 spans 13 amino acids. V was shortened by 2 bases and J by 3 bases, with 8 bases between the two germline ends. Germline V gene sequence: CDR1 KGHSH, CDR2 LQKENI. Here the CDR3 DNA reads TGTGCCAGCTCACCAGTGGCAGACTACGAGCAGTACTTC. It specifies CASSPVADYEQYF.